Presented here are 14 T cell receptor beta chains from one specimen sequenced in a study of blood T cell repertoires in COVID-19. This table comes from immunoSEQ multiplex PCR, and its TCRdb copy is limited to in-frame clones, with some not included. Of roughly 220,000 clones listed, about four fifths were seen once; the top ten hold 1.3%. The sequencing input was PBMCs or T cells enriched from blood (not recorded which). All receptors derive from a woman aged 40 to 50 with acute COVID-19.

The rearrangement uses TRBV10-2 and TRBJ1-2; no clear D. V lost 0 bases, J lost 2 bases, and 4 bases lay in between. Germline CDR1 is WSHSY and CDR2 is SAAADI. The CDR3 consists of 13 residues. The CDR3 sequence: CASSESGNYGYTF. In DNA, the CDR3 is TGCGCCAGCAGTGAGTCCGGGAACTATGGCTACACCTTC.

This chain connects TRBV19 to TRBJ1-5; D perhaps matches TRBD1 (6 bases). Trimming removed 8 bases from V and 1 base from J, with 21 bases in between. The CDR3 loop spans 17 amino acids. The germline gives CDR1 LNHDA, CDR2 SQIVND (reference sequence). CDR3 loop: CASLDRMDSYSNQPQHF. The DNA of the CDR3 is TGTGCCAGTCTCGATAGAATGGACAGCTACAGCAATCAGCCCCAGCATTTT. Variable domain in full (rest from reference TRBV19 and TRBJ1-5): DGGITQSPKYLFRKEGQNVTLSCEQNLNHDAMYWYRQDPGQGLRLIYYSQIVNDFQKGDIAEGYSVSREKKESFPLTVTSAQKNPTAFYLCASLDRMDSYSNQPQHFGDGTRLSIL.

The gene calls are TRBV19 and TRBJ2-5; TRBD1 is a possible D gene (6 bases). Looked up from germline, CDR1 is LNHDA and CDR2 is SQIVND (reference sequence). The CDR3 covers 14 residues. The germline V and J ends were trimmed by 3 bases and 4 bases, with 12 bases remaining between them. The CDR3 nucleotides are TGTGCCAGTAGTATTGGGGACACCAGAGAGACCCAGTACTTC. Translating gives CASSIGDTRETQYF.

The chain joins TRBV18 to TRBJ2-1; D gene uncertain. The CDR3 is 14 residues long. V lost 6 bases to trimming and J lost 8 bases, with 17 bases between them. CDR1 and CDR2 (germline): KGHSH, LQKENI. The CDR3 region has the DNA TGTGCCAGCTCTATTGCTAGTGGATCCTATGAGCAGTTCTTC. It encodes CASSIASGSYEQFF.

The chain links TRBV27 to TRBJ1-4; a weak D match, TRBD1 (5 bases). The CDR3 is 15 amino acids. Germline V gives CDR1 MNHEY, CDR2 SMNVEV (reference sequence). V was shortened by 6 bases and J by 8 bases, with 19 bases between the two germline ends. The CDR3 loop is CASRDNSLRLEKLFF. CDR3 in DNA: TGTGCCAGCAGGGACAACAGCCTAAGGTTGGAAAAACTGTTTTTT.

About this clone: Germline is not matched at one junction end, which may reflect a read error. The chain's CDR3 is CASSPAREHRGAVF. In DNA, the CDR3 is TGTGCCAGCAGCCCCGCTAGGGAACACCGGGGAGCTGTTTTT. The rearrangement joins TRBV7-3 to TRBJ2-2, with a possible D match to TRBD2 (5 bases). The CDR3 extends over 14 amino acids. CDR1 SGHTA and CDR2 FQGTGA come from the germline V gene.

The genes are TRBV6-1 and TRBJ2-3; tentatively, D is TRBD1 (7 bases). CDR1 is MNHNS, CDR2 SASEGT, per germline. The CDR3 spans 15 residues. V was shortened by 2 bases and J by 5 bases, with 14 bases between the two germline ends. This CDR3 is CASSESRRGQDTQYF. In DNA form, the CDR3 reads TGTGCCAGCAGTGAAAGTAGGAGGGGGCAAGATACGCAGTATTTT.

CDR3 sequence (DNA): TGTGCCAGCTCACCACGGGCGGGAGTCGGGGGAAGCACAGATACGCAGTATTTT. Its protein product is CASSPRAGVGGSTDTQYF. The chain couples TRBV18 to TRBJ2-3, with 7 bases fitting TRBD2. After removal of 1 base from V and 0 bases from J, the junction contained 10 bases not matched to a gene. CDR3 length: 18 amino acids. In germline, CDR1 is KGHSH, CDR2 LQKENI.

V is TRBV9 and J is TRBJ1-2, with unresolved D. Germline V gene lookup returns CDR1 SGDLS and CDR2 YYNGEE. Between the trimmed V and J ends, which lost 5 bases and 3 bases, there was a span of 11 bases. The CDR3 totals 13 residues. CDR3 protein: CASSPGYDYGYTF. CDR3 bases: TGTGCCAGCAGTCCGGGGTATGACTATGGCTACACCTTC.

The V gene is TRBV19, the J gene TRBJ2-7; TRBD2 might be the D (6 bases). Germline CDR1 reads LNHDA; CDR2 reads SQIVND (reference sequence). This CDR3 spans 12 amino acids. The ends were cut back, 6 bases at V and 6 bases at J, with 12 bases in the middle. Written as DNA, the CDR3 is TGTGCCAGTAGCCCCGGGACTGCCGAGCAGTACTTC. It codes for CASSPGTAEQYF.

This clone was found a few times. V gene TRBV6-6 combines with J gene TRBJ1-2; perhaps TRBD1 as D (6 bases). This CDR3 has 17 amino acids. V lost 5 bases and J 5 bases, leaving 24 bases between the germline ends. Germline CDR1 is MNHNY and CDR2 is SVGAGI (reference sequence). In DNA form, the CDR3 reads TGTGCCAGCAGTCCCCGACAGGTCACCCAAACAGCATATGGCTACACCTTC. It encodes CASSPRQVTQTAYGYTF.

The chain joins TRBV19 to TRBJ1-1; 9 nucleotides align to TRBD1. The length of the CDR3 is 14 residues. In germline, CDR1 is LNHDA, CDR2 SQIVND (reference sequence). With V trimmed by 5 bases and J by 4 bases, 5 bases remained unmatched. CDR3 protein: CASSPGTGFTEAFF. The CDR3 DNA is TGTGCCAGTAGTCCCGGGACAGGGTTCACTGAAGCTTTCTTT.

J is TRBJ1-2 and V is TRBV28; perhaps TRBD1 as D (6 bases). V was trimmed by 10 bases and J by 3 bases, leaving 12 bases between them. The CDR3 has 12 amino acids. Germline CDR1 MDHEN, CDR2 SYDVKM. The CDR3 here is CATSRQDYGYTF. The CDR3 DNA follows: TGTGCCACATCTAGACAGGACTATGGCTACACCTTC.

This clone was recorded once. The rearrangement links TRBV10-1 to TRBJ2-7; unclear D gene. The V end lost 5 bases, the J end lost 1 base, and 9 bases lay between the germline ends. The CDR3 length is 13 residues. Per germline, CDR1 WNHNN and CDR2 SYGVQD (reference sequence). Here the CDR3 reads CASSNGYSYEQYF. CDR3 in DNA: TGCGCCAGCAGTAACGGGTATTCCTACGAGCAGTACTTC.